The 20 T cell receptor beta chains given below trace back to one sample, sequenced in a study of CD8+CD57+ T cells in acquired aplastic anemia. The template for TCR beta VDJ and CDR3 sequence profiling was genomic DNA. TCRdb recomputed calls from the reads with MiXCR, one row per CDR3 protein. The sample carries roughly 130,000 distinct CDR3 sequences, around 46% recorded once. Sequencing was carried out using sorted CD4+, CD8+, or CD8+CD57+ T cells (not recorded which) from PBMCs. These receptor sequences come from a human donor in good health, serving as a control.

CDR3 coding DNA: TGTGCCGGGCACAGGGTCGGGGATGAGCAGTTCTTC. It is translated as CAGHRVGDEQFF. V and J are TRBV2 and TRBJ2-1; D might be TRBD1 (6 bases). Trimming took off 11 bases at V and 8 bases at J, with 16 bases between the two ends. CDR1 and CDR2 from the germline V gene are SNHLY and FYNNEI. This CDR3 spans 12 amino acids. Drawing the rest from reference TRBV2 and TRBJ2-1, the complete variable domain is EPEVTQTPSHQVTQMGQEVILRCVPISNHLYFYWYRQILGQKVEFLVSFYNNEISEKSEIFDDQFSVERPDGSNFTLKIRSTKLEDSAMYFCAGHRVGDEQFFGPGTRLTVL.

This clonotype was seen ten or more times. CDR3 amino acids: CSAKELSNQPQHF. The CDR3 nucleotides are TGCAGTGCTAAAGAGTTAAGCAATCAGCCCCAGCATTTT. The chain recombines TRBV20-1 with TRBJ1-5; D is ambiguous. Germline lookup yields CDR1 DFQATT and CDR2 SNEGSKA (reference sequence). The CDR3 sequence is 13 residues long. Deletions cut 4 bases from V and 1 base from J, with 8 bases between.

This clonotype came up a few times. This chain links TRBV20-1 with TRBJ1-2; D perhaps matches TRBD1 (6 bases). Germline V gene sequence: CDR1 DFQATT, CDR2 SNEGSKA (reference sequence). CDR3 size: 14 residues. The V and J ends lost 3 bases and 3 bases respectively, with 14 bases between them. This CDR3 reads CSASSRDIDYGYTF. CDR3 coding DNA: TGCAGTGCTAGTTCCCGGGACATTGACTATGGCTACACCTTC.

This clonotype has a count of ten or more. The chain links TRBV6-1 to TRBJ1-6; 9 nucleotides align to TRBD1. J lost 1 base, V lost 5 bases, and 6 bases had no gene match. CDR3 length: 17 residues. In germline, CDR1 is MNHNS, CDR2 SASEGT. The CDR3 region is CASSPDRGGSYNSPLHF. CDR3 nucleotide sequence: TGTGCCAGCAGTCCGGACAGGGGAGGGTCCTATAATTCACCCCTCCACTTT.

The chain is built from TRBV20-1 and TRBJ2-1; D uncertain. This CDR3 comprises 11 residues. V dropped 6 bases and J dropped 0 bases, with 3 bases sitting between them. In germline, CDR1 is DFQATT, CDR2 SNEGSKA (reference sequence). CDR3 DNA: TGCAGTGCGAGCTCCTACAATGAGCAGTTCTTC. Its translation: CSASSYNEQFF.

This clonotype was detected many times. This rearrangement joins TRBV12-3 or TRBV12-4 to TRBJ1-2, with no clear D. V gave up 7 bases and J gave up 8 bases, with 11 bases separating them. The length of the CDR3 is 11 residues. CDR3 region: CASTDREGYTF. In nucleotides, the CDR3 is TGTGCCAGCACCGATCGGGAAGGCTACACCTTC.

The CDR3 DNA follows: TGTGCCAGCAGCTTAAAGGGGGAGAACACTGAAGCTTTCTTT. This translates into CASSLKGENTEAFF. V usage is TRBV7-3 and J usage is TRBJ1-1; D is perhaps TRBD1 (6 bases). V lost 1 base to trimming and J lost 1 base, with 7 bases between them. Germline-derived CDR1 and CDR2 are SGHTA and FQGTGA. The CDR3 is 14 residues long.

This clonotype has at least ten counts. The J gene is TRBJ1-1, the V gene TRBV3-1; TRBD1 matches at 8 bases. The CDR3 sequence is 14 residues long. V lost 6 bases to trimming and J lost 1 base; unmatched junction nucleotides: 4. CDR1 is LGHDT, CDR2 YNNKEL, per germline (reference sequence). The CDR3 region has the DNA TGTGCCAGCAGACGGGACAGGAGGAACACTGAAGCTTTCTTT. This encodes CASRRDRRNTEAFF. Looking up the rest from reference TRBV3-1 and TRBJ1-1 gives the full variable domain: DTAVSQTPKYLVTQMGNDKSIKCEQNLGHDTMYWYKQDSKKFLKIMFSYNNKELIINETVPNRFSPKSPDKAHLNLHINSLELGDSAVYFCASRRDRRNTEAFFGQGTRLTVV.

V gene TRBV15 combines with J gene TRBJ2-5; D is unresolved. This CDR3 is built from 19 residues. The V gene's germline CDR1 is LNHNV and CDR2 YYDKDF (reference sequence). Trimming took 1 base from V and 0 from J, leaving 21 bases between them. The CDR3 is CATSRVKLSYRHYQETQYF. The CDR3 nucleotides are TGTGCCACCAGCAGAGTGAAGCTGAGCTACAGACACTACCAAGAGACCCAGTACTTC.

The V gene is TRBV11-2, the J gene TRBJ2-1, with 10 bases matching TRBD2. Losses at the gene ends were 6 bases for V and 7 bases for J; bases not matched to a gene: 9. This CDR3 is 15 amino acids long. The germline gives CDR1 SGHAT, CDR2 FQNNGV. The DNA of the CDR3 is TGTGCCAGCAGTTCCAGCGGGGGGGCCGAGAATGAGCAGTTCTTC. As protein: CASSSSGGAENEQFF.

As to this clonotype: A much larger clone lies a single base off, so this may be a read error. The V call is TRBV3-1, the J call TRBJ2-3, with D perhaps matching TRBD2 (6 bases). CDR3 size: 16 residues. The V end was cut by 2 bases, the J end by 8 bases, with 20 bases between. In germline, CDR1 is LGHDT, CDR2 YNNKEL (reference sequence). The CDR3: CASSQLLAQGPGTQYF. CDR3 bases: TGTGCCAGCAGCCAATTACTAGCCCAGGGCCCAGGTACGCAGTATTTT.

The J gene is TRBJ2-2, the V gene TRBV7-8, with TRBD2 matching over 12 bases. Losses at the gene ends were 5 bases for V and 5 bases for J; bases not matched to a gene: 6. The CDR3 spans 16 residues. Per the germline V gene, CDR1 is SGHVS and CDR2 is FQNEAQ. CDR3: CASSLGTSGSTGELFF. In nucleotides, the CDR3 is TGTGCCAGCAGCCTTGGGACTAGCGGGTCTACCGGGGAGCTGTTTTTT.

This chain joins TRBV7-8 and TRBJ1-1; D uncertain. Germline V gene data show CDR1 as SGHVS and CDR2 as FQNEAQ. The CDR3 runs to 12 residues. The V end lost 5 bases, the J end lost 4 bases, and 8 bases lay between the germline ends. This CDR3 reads CASSLSSTEAFF. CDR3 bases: TGTGCCAGCAGCCTCAGTAGCACTGAAGCTTTCTTT.

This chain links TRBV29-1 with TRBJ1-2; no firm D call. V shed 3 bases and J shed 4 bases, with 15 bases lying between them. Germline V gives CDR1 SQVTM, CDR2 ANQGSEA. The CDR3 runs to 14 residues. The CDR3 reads CSVDQEDSFYGYTF. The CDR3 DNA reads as TGCAGCGTTGACCAAGAAGACTCATTCTATGGCTACACCTTC.

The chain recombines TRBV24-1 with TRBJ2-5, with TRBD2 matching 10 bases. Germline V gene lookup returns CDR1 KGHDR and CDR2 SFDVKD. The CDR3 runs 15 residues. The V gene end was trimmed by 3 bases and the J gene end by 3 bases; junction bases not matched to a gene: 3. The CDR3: CATSDAGTSEETQYF. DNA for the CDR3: TGTGCCACCAGTGATGCCGGGACTAGCGAAGAGACCCAGTACTTC.

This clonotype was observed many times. The DNA of the CDR3 is TGTGCCAGCAGTTTCGGGGACAGGGTTCAGCCCCAGCATTTT. As protein: CASSFGDRVQPQHF. The rearrangement uses TRBV12-3 or TRBV12-4 and TRBJ1-5; 9 nucleotides align to TRBD1. V gave up 3 bases and J gave up 6 bases; unmatched junction bases: 3. The CDR3 totals 14 residues.

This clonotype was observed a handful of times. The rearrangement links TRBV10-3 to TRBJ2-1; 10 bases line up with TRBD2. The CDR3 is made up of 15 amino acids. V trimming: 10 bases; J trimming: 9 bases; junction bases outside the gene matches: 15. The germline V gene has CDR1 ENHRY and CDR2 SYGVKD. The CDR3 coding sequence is TGTGCCAGCATGACGGGCAGCGGGGGGGGGGGTGAGCAGTTCTTC. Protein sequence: CASMTGSGGGGEQFF.

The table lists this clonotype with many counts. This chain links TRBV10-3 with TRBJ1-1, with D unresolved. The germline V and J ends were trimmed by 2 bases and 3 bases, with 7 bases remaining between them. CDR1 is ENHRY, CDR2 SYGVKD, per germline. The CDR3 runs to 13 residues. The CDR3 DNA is TGTGCCATCAGTGAGCTAGCCGACACTGAAGCTTTCTTT. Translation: CAISELADTEAFF.

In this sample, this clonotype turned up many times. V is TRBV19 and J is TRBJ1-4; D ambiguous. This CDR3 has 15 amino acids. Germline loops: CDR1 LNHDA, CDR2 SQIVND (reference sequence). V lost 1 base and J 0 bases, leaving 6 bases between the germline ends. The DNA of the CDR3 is TGTGCCAGTAGTATAGGAGGAGCAACTAATGAAAAACTGTTTTTT. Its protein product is CASSIGGATNEKLFF.

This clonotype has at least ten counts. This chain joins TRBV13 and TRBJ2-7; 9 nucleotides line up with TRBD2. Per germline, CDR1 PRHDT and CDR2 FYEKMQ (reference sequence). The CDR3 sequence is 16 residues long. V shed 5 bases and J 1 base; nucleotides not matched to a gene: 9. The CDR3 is CASSPRLAGLSYEQYF. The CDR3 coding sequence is TGTGCCAGCAGCCCCCGTCTAGCGGGGTTATCCTACGAGCAGTACTTC.